This entry describes one T cell receptor beta chain. This entry belongs to a study of blood T cell repertoires in COVID-19. Study at large: COVID-19 samples collected from the United States, Italy and Spain covered acute and convalescent phases.

Original handling: Estimation of nucleated cell counts was performed using reference gene primer amplification. Repertoires were generated with immunoSEQ multiplex PCR, while TCRdb's copy carries only in-frame clones and drops some. D and trimming come from the DNA, and the V and J calls and clone size come from that table. Of around 70,000 clones listed, roughly 84% are singletons. The receptor comes from a woman in her late teens or twenties with acute or convalescent COVID-19. The sequencing input was peripheral blood.

CDR3 in amino acids: CASQDYYTDTQYF. The CDR3 bases are TGTGCCAGCCAGGACTACTACACAGATACGCAGTATTTT. The chain is built from TRBV2 and TRBJ2-3; a possible D gene is TRBD2 (6 bases). Looked up from germline, CDR1 is SNHLY and CDR2 is FYNNEI. V lost 8 bases and J 2 bases, leaving 11 bases between the germline ends. The CDR3 has 13 amino acids.